These T cell receptor beta chains were read from a single sample in a study of blood T cell repertoires in COVID-19. Assay used: immunoSEQ multiplex PCR; TCRdb lists only in-frame clones, some missing. The profile shows hundreds of thousands of clones, approximately 85% of them singletons. Input material: peripheral blood. The receptors come from a woman aged 55-70 years with active or convalescent COVID-19. Both conserved end residues are part of each CDR3. A D gene is named only where the DNA matches it firmly. For some rows the clone size is stated as once, few or many, or as a class when expanded; others skip it.

CASRQITDTQYF TGCGCCAGCAGGCAGATCACAGATACGCAGTATTTT - TRBJ2-3 - TRBV5-1
CASSQDLGGYGYTF TGTGCCAGCAGCCAAGATTTGGGGGGCTATGGCTACACCTTC - TRBJ1-2 - TRBV3-1/TRBV3-2
CAGTGARPEAFF TGTGCCGGGACAGGGGCGCGGCCCGAAGCTTTCTTT - TRBJ1-1 TRBD1 TRBV2
CASSVDSLFSSGNTIYF TGTGCCAGCAGTGTCGACAGCCTTTTCTCCTCTGGAAACACCATATATTTT - TRBJ1-3 - TRBV2
CASSLGDRGIGRTF TGTGCCAGCAGCTTAGGGGACAGGGGGATAGGGCGGACCTTC once TRBJ1-2 TRBD1 TRBV7-2
CASSPRGGDYGYTF TGTGCCAGCTCACCGCGAGGAGGGGACTATGGCTACACCTTC - TRBJ1-2 - TRBV18
CASSENLAGEETQYF TGTGCCAGCAGTGAAAACCTAGCGGGGGAAGAGACCCAGTACTTC many TRBJ2-5 TRBD2 TRBV6-1
CASSLVGGAVLPWYEQYF TGTGCCAGCAGCTTAGTAGGGGGCGCGGTCCTCCCCTGGTACGAGCAGTACTTC few TRBJ2-7 TRBD1 TRBV7-9
CAWRGQASSYNSPLHF TGTGCCTGGAGAGGACAGGCGAGCTCCTATAATTCACCCCTCCACTTT - TRBJ1-6 TRBD1 TRBV30
CASSLAPGQFEKLFF TGTGCCAGCAGCTTAGCCCCGGGACAGTTTGAAAAACTGTTTTTT - TRBJ1-4 TRBD1 TRBV7-2
CASSRTDRAFFNEQFF TGCGCCAGCAGCAGGACTGACAGGGCCTTTTTTAATGAGCAGTTCTTC - TRBJ2-1 TRBD1 TRBV5-1
CATSWGQWGNTDTQYF TGTGCCACCAGTTGGGGGCAGTGGGGAAACACAGATACGCAGTATTTT - TRBJ2-3 - TRBV24-1
CASCPQTSSFTDTQYF TGCGCCAGCTGCCCCCAGACTAGCTCATTCACAGATACGCAGTATTTT once TRBJ2-3 TRBD2 TRBV5-1
CASSLRTDNYGYTF TGTGCCAGCAGTCTACGGACAGATAACTATGGCTACACCTTC - TRBJ1-2 - TRBV19
CAISDPGQGRDEQYF TGTGCCATCAGTGACCCAGGACAGGGAAGGGACGAGCAGTACTTC - TRBJ2-7 TRBD1 TRBV10-3
CASSPTGTDTQYF TGTGCCAGCTCACCTACTGGTACGGATACGCAGTATTTT once TRBJ2-3 - TRBV18
CASSLGLASLRDEQFF TGCGCCAGCAGCTTAGGACTAGCGAGCCTCAGGGATGAGCAGTTCTTC - TRBJ2-1 TRBD2 TRBV5-1
CASSPTPYSNQPQHF TGCGCCAGCAGCCCGACACCATATAGCAATCAGCCCCAGCATTTT - TRBJ1-5 - TRBV5-1
CASSLGTAPYEQYF TGTGCCAGCAGCTTAGGGACAGCTCCCTACGAGCAGTACTTC - TRBJ2-7 - TRBV11-2
CASKWGTGLLSGYTF TGTGCCAGCAAGTGGGGGACAGGGCTTCTTAGTGGCTACACCTTC few TRBJ1-2 TRBD1 TRBV3-1/TRBV3-2
CASSDELATGELFF TGTGCCAGCAGTGACGAACTAGCCACCGGGGAGCTGTTTTTT - TRBJ2-2 - TRBV6-4
CASSTGQGHGYTF TGTGCCAGCAGTACCGGACAGGGTCATGGCTACACCTTC - TRBJ1-2 TRBD1 TRBV6-2/TRBV6-3
CASSRLQKDTEAFF TGTGCCAGCTCACGACTCCAGAAGGACACTGAAGCTTTCTTT - TRBJ1-1 - TRBV18